Listed below are T cell receptor beta chains from one sample, sequenced in a study of cytomegalovirus exposure and HLA in healthy donors. Measured with immunoSEQ multiplex PCR; TCRdb has only the in-frame clones, and not every one. The table has fewer than 70,000 clones, 83% seen once. Sequencing used PBMCs. The origin of the receptors is a human donor in good health. The CDR3 runs from the conserved cysteine through the conserved F or W. A D gene is named only where the DNA matches it firmly. Rows may omit the clone size; those that give it use once, few, many or a size class.

j_gene: TRBJ2-1; v_gene: TRBV7-7; d_gene: .; abundance: .; CDR3aa: CASSLAAHGGEQFF; CDR3nt: TGTGCTAGCAGCTTAGCTGCCCACGGGGGTGAGCAGTTCTTC
j_gene: TRBJ1-6; v_gene: TRBV27; d_gene: .; abundance: .; CDR3aa: CASSARLLSSPLHF; CDR3nt: TGTGCCAGCTCGGCGCGGTTGCTCTCTTCACCCCTCCACTTT
j_gene: TRBJ1-4; v_gene: TRBV5-6; d_gene: .; abundance: once; CDR3aa: CASSLFQGNEKLFF; CDR3nt: TGTGCCAGCAGCTTGTTCCAGGGGAATGAAAAACTGTTTTTT
j_gene: TRBJ2-2; v_gene: TRBV30; d_gene: .; abundance: few; CDR3aa: CAWSVGANTGELFF; CDR3nt: TGTGCCTGGAGTGTAGGAGCGAACACCGGGGAGCTGTTTTTT
j_gene: TRBJ2-1; v_gene: TRBV28; d_gene: TRBD2; abundance: .; CDR3aa: CASSFEGTSGRYNEQFF; CDR3nt: TGTGCCAGCAGTTTTGAGGGGACTAGCGGGCGATACAATGAGCAGTTCTTC
j_gene: TRBJ2-1; v_gene: TRBV28; d_gene: TRBD2; abundance: .; CDR3aa: CASSQAGVEQFF; CDR3nt: TGTGCCAGCAGCCAAGCGGGAGTTGAGCAGTTCTTC
j_gene: TRBJ1-2; v_gene: TRBV7-3; d_gene: .; abundance: .; CDR3aa: CASSLTAETNYGYTF; CDR3nt: TGTGCCAGCAGCTTAACGGCTGAAACTAACTATGGCTACACCTTC
j_gene: TRBJ2-7; v_gene: TRBV21-1; d_gene: .; abundance: once; CDR3aa: CASSREQGASDEQYF; CDR3nt: TGTGCCAGCAGCAGGGAACAGGGGGCATCGGACGAGCAGTACTTC
j_gene: TRBJ2-5; v_gene: TRBV4-3; d_gene: TRBD1; abundance: .; CDR3aa: CASSLTGEETQYF; CDR3nt: TGCGCCAGCAGCCTGACAGGGGAGGAGACCCAGTACTTC
j_gene: TRBJ2-5; v_gene: TRBV15; d_gene: .; abundance: once; CDR3aa: CATQGGETQYF; CDR3nt: TGTGCCACCCAAGGCGGGGAGACCCAGTACTTC
j_gene: TRBJ2-7; v_gene: TRBV29-1; d_gene: TRBD1; abundance: .; CDR3aa: CSVETGVYEQYF; CDR3nt: TGCAGCGTTGAGACAGGGGTCTACGAGCAGTACTTC